Detailed here is one T cell receptor (beta chain). Its antigen remains unidentified. This record belongs to a study of T-cell memory formation after mild COVID-19. On the study more broadly: Largely, TCR clusters stayed within a single donor. Findings and caveats of the study: Pre-infection memory held some responding clones, suggesting pre-existing cross-reactive T cells responded.

The CDR3 covers 13 residues. The V gene lost 6 bases and the J gene lost 4 bases, with 10 bases spanning the gap. Germline loops: CDR1 SNHLY, CDR2 FYNNEI. TCRdb reanalysed the 5' RACE reads using MiXCR and keeps one entry per CDR3 protein. The sample records 500,000 to 650,000 distinct CDR3 sequences, about 22% being singletons. The source is an adult woman who had mild COVID-19 (a few samples of this study predate the infection). Cell type and time point are not known. This rearrangement joins TRBV2 to TRBJ1-5; no definite D call. Sequenced input: PBMCs or a T cell subset sorted from them (not recorded which). This chain's CDR3 is CASSRWRNQPQHF. Here the CDR3 DNA reads TGTGCCAGCAGCCGTTGGAGGAATCAGCCCCAGCATTTT.